This T cell receptor delta chain originates from a study of gamma-delta T cells after stem cell transplantation. This clone was recorded a few times. With a far larger clone one base away, a read error is the likely cause. The same CDR3 also results from other DNA sequences found in this sample. This CDR3 spans 18 amino acids. Germline CDR1 GEAIGNYY, CDR2 EKD. TCRdb called clones anew from the RT-PCR reads with CATT. In the table there are about 510 delta-chain clones, about 16% of which are singletons. Sequencing was performed on gamma-delta T cells. The chain uses TRDV2 and TRDJ1; 8 nucleotides match TRDD3. The receptor's source is a human donor. It is not recorded whose cells these are; they may come from a transplant donor. The CDR3 sequence: CACDRLGGSDFRTDKLIF. CDR3 DNA: TGTGCCTGTGACAGGCTTGGGGGATCGGATTTTCGCACCGATAAGCTCATCTTT.